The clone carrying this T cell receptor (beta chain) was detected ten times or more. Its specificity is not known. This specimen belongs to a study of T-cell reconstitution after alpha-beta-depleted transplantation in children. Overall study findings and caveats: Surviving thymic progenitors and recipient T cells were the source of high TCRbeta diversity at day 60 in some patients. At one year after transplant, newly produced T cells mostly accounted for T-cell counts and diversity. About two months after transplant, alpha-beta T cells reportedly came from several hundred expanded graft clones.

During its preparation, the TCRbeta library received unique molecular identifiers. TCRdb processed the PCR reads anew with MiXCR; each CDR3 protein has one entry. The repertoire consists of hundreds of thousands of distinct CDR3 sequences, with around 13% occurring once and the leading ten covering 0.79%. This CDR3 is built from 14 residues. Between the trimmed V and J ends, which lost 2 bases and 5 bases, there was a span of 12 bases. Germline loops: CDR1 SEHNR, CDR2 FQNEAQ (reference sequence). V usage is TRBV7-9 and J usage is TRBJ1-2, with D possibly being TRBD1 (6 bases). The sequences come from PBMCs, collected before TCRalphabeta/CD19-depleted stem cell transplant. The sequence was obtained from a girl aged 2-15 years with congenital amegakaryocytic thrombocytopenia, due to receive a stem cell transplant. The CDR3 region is CASSLSTTGYGYTF. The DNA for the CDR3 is TGTGCCAGCAGCTTAAGCACCACAGGGTATGGCTACACCTTC.